This T cell receptor (beta chain) was retrieved from a study of T cell responses to AZD1222 COVID-19 vaccine. Findings and caveats of the study: Clonal diversity was possibly underestimated, and the donors were mostly white British, with more females. Nearly half of the spike-specific TCRs reportedly recognize variant regions that carry no mutations.

Of note for this clone: As yet, its antigen is unknown.

The germline CDR1 and CDR2 sequences are SQVTM and ANQGSEA. With 6 bases removed from V and 0 bases from J, the gap between germline ends came to 13 bases. The CDR3 covers 14 residues. Method: immunoSEQ multiplex PCR; TCRdb's copy keeps in-frame clones and lacks some. The sample consists of 140,000 to 150,000 clones, 92% of them appearing once. This chain links TRBV29-1 with TRBJ2-3; no definite D call. The TCR sequence derives from an adult who received the AZD1222 COVID-19 vaccine. This sample comprised peripheral blood, obtained 28 days after the second AZD1222 dose. CDR3 sequence (DNA): TGCAGCGTATACCGACTGGGGAGCACAGATACGCAGTATTTT. As protein: CSVYRLGSTDTQYF.